These 22 T cell receptor beta chains came from one sample sequenced in a study of naive CD8 T cells in extremely preterm neonates. Extremely preterm births at roughly 22-28 weeks of gestation supplied the samples. The data were produced by immunoSEQ multiplex PCR, yet TCRdb's version contains in-frame clones alone and is incomplete. Of around 25,000 clones listed, 70% to 90% are singletons. These receptors' antigens are unknown. General study results and limits: Preterm infants showed shorter CDR3s, fewer N additions and less trimming than older groups.

What was sequenced was naive CD8+ T cells from cord blood. These receptors all stem from a boy who was born preterm.

This clone appeared once. The chain has TRBV6-6 and TRBJ2-5, with D perhaps matching TRBD1 (6 bases). The V gene's germline CDR1 is MNHNY and CDR2 SVGAGI (reference sequence). The V gene lost 2 bases and the J gene lost 2 bases, with 9 bases spanning the gap. The CDR3 extends over 14 amino acids. CDR3 DNA sequence: TGTGCCAGCAGTTACGCCGGGACACAAGAGACCCAGTACTTC. This encodes CASSYAGTQETQYF.

V and J are TRBV4-1 and TRBJ2-7, with 13 positions matching TRBD2. The CDR3 contains 16 residues. Germline V CDR1 and CDR2: MGHRA, YSYEKL. V lost 0 bases, J lost 6 bases, and 5 bases stayed unmatched. The CDR3 loop is CASSQEPGTSGAEQYF. In DNA form, the CDR3 reads TGCGCCAGCAGCCAAGAGCCCGGGACTAGCGGGGCCGAGCAGTACTTC.

The chain employs TRBV4-3 and TRBJ1-2; a weak D match, TRBD1 (6 bases). V lost 0 bases, J lost 4 bases, and 15 bases lay in between. This CDR3 comprises 16 residues. In germline, CDR1 is LGHNA, CDR2 YSLEER. The CDR3 here is CASSQEAGGVGYGYTF. The CDR3 DNA is TGCGCCAGCAGCCAAGAGGCGGGGGGCGTTGGCTATGGCTACACCTTC.

This clone was observed a few times. CDR3 residues: CASSIGGAGNQPQHF. As DNA, the CDR3 is TGTGCCAGTAGTATTGGGGGGGCGGGCAATCAGCCCCAGCATTTT. The chain employs TRBV19 and TRBJ1-5, with D perhaps TRBD1 (6 bases). Germline CDR1 is LNHDA and CDR2 is SQIVND (reference sequence). V was shortened by 3 bases and J by 2 bases, with 11 bases between the two germline ends. The CDR3 spans 15 residues.

This chain uses TRBV13 with TRBJ2-3; D ambiguous. CDR1 and CDR2 (germline): PRHDT, FYEKMQ (reference sequence). The CDR3 runs to 13 residues. V shed 0 bases and J shed 6 bases, with 7 bases lying between them. The CDR3 DNA follows: TGTGCCAGCAGCTTAGGGTTTAGGGATACGCAGTATTTT. It codes for CASSLGFRDTQYF.

This chain links TRBV10-1 with TRBJ2-6; 7 nucleotides align to TRBD1. The CDR3 has 16 amino acids. The junction had 3 bases not matched to a gene; V was cut back by 4 bases and J by 0 bases. Germline CDR1 is WNHNN and CDR2 is SYGVQD (reference sequence). The CDR3 reads CASSGDSDSGANVLTF. The CDR3 nucleotides read TGCGCCAGCAGTGGGGACAGTGACTCTGGGGCCAACGTCCTGACTTTC.

The rearrangement links TRBV7-2 to TRBJ1-2; D is uncertain. Germline loops: CDR1 SGHTA, CDR2 FQGNSA. The CDR3 totals 14 residues. V shed 5 bases and J shed 4 bases, with 14 bases lying between them. The CDR3 sequence is CASSPGRTLYGYTF. CDR3 nucleotide sequence: TGTGCCAGCAGCCCTGGACGGACCCTCTATGGCTACACCTTC. The whole variable domain, filled in from reference TRBV7-2 and TRBJ1-2, reads GAGVSQSPSNKVTEKGKDVELRCDPISGHTALYWYRQSLGQGLEFLIYFQGNSAPDKSGLPSDRFSAERTGGSVSTLTIQRTQQEDSAVYLCASSPGRTLYGYTFGSGTRLTVV.

This clone turned up a few times. The chain joins TRBV11-3 to TRBJ1-4, with TRBD1 identical over 7 bases. Trimming removed 1 base from V and 7 bases from J; junction bases left unmatched: 6. The germline V gene has CDR1 SGHNT and CDR2 YENEEA. The length of the CDR3 is 15 residues. CDR3 in DNA: TGTGCCAGCAGCTTAGCTTGTACAGGGGTTGAAAAACTGTTTTTT. As protein: CASSLACTGVEKLFF.

J is TRBJ2-7 and V is TRBV2, with 11 bases fitting TRBD2. V dropped 3 bases and J dropped 4; count of bases not matched to a gene: 2. This CDR3 is built from 14 residues. Per germline, CDR1 SNHLY and CDR2 FYNNEI. The CDR3 region has the DNA TGTGCCAGCAGTGACATAGCGGGGGGGTACGAGCAGTACTTC. Amino acid sequence: CASSDIAGGYEQYF. Complete variable domain (other parts from reference TRBV2 and TRBJ2-7): EPEVTQTPSHQVTQMGQEVILRCVPISNHLYFYWYRQILGQKVEFLVSFYNNEISEKSEIFDDQFSVERPDGSNFTLKIRSTKLEDSAMYFCASSDIAGGYEQYFGPGTRLTVT.

V is TRBV30 and J is TRBJ2-5; D uncertain. The germline CDR1 and CDR2 sequences are GTSNPN and SVGIG (reference sequence). V shed 4 bases and J shed 5 bases, with 14 bases lying between them. The CDR3 length is 13 residues. The CDR3 DNA reads TGTGCCTGGAAAGCGTTTTTCGCGGAGACCCAGTACTTC. Translation gives CAWKAFFAETQYF.

This clone occurred once. The chain recombines TRBV10-3 with TRBJ2-7, with 8 bases aligning to TRBD2. The CDR3 consists of 11 residues. After removal of 8 bases from V and 3 bases from J, the junction contained 0 bases not matched to a gene. The V gene's germline CDR1 is ENHRY and CDR2 SYGVKD. In nucleotides, the CDR3 is TGTGCCATCGGGACTAGCTACGAGCAGTACTTC. This encodes CAIGTSYEQYF.

This clone occurred once. V and J are TRBV4-1 and TRBJ2-7; no firm D call. The CDR3 runs to 13 residues. CDR1 and CDR2 (germline): MGHRA, YSYEKL. The V and J ends lost 2 bases and 0 bases respectively, with 5 bases between them. The CDR3 is CASSQQISYEQYF. CDR3 coding DNA: TGCGCCAGCAGCCAACAAATCTCCTACGAGCAGTACTTC.

The chain employs TRBV9 and TRBJ2-3; D tentatively reads TRBD1 or TRBD2 (6 bases each). This CDR3 comprises 16 residues. Trimming left V 0 bases short and J 1 base short, with 12 bases between. The germline CDR1 and CDR2 sequences are SGDLS and YYNGEE. CDR3 sequence reads: CASSVDGGPGTDTQYF. In nucleotides, the CDR3 is TGTGCCAGCAGCGTAGATGGGGGGCCAGGCACAGATACGCAGTATTTT.

This chain joins TRBV9 and TRBJ1-1, with 7 bases aligning to TRBD1. The CDR3 covers 14 residues. Trimming removed 0 bases from V and 1 base from J; junction bases left unmatched: 0. CDR1 is SGDLS and CDR2 is YYNGEE in the germline V gene. CDR3 amino acids: CASSVDRGNTEAFF. The CDR3 DNA is TGTGCCAGCAGCGTAGACAGGGGGAACACTGAAGCTTTCTTT.

V gene TRBV4-1 combines with J gene TRBJ2-2, with D hard to call. Deletions cut 5 bases from V and 2 bases from J, with 9 bases between. Looked up from germline, CDR1 is MGHRA and CDR2 is YSYEKL. This CDR3 spans 14 amino acids. CDR3 residues: CASSARQNTGELFF. The DNA for the CDR3 is TGCGCCAGCAGCGCCCGACAAAACACCGGGGAGCTGTTTTTT.

This rearrangement joins TRBV5-6 to TRBJ2-5, with 10 bases lining up with TRBD2. V shed 0 bases and J 5 bases; nucleotides not matched to a gene: 10. The germline CDR1 and CDR2 sequences are SGHDT and YYEEEE. The length of the CDR3 is 17 residues. CDR3 coding DNA: TGTGCCAGCAGCTTGGATTATTCACTAGCGGGGTTCGAGACCCAGTACTTC. This sequence encodes CASSLDYSLAGFETQYF.

This chain links TRBV9 with TRBJ2-2; 9 positions agree with TRBD1. J gave up 4 bases and V 5 bases, and 3 bases lay outside the gene matches. The length of the CDR3 is 14 residues. Germline CDR1 SGDLS, CDR2 YYNGEE. The CDR3 coding sequence is TGTGCCAGCAGTTTGACAGGGGGCACCGGGGAGCTGTTTTTT. Protein: CASSLTGGTGELFF.

The V gene is TRBV25-1, the J gene TRBJ1-3, with D perhaps TRBD1 (5 bases). Germline values: CDR1 MGHDK, CDR2 SYGVNS. CDR3 length: 14 amino acids. Trimming removed 1 base at V and 2 bases at J, with 6 bases between. CDR3 in DNA: TGTGCCAGCAGTGAATGGGGGGCTGGAAACACCATATATTTT. This codes for CASSEWGAGNTIYF. Drawing the rest from reference TRBV25-1 and TRBJ1-3, the complete variable domain is EADIYQTPRYLVIGTGKKITLECSQTMGHDKMYWYQQDPGMELHLIHYSYGVNSTEKGDLSSESTVSRIRTEHFPLTLESARPSHTSQYLCASSEWGAGNTIYFGEGSWLTVV.

This clone was observed a single time. The chain uses TRBV7-3 and TRBJ2-3, with 7 bases aligning to TRBD2. J lost 5 bases, V lost 2 bases, and 7 bases had no gene match. CDR1 is SGHTA, CDR2 FQGTGA, per germline. This CDR3 region has 15 residues. The CDR3 sequence is CASSLLGGGEDTQYF. DNA of the CDR3: TGTGCCAGCAGCTTACTCGGCGGGGGAGAAGATACGCAGTATTTT. The whole variable domain, filled in from reference TRBV7-3 and TRBJ2-3, reads GAGVSQTPSNKVTEKGKYVELRCDPISGHTALYWYRQSLGQGPEFLIYFQGTGAADDSGLPNDRFFAVRPEGSVSTLKIQRTERGDSAVYLCASSLLGGGEDTQYFGPGTRLTVL.

The rearrangement joins TRBV27 to TRBJ2-7; no clear D gene. V lost 0 bases to trimming and J lost 3 bases, with 9 bases between them. This CDR3 is built from 14 residues. CDR1 is MNHEY, CDR2 SMNVEV, per germline (reference sequence). The CDR3 loop reads CASSLSTNGYEQYF. The CDR3 coding sequence is TGTGCCAGCAGTTTATCTACAAACGGCTACGAGCAGTACTTC.

In this sample, this clone turned up once. V gene TRBV2 combines with J gene TRBJ2-3; D is possibly TRBD2 (6 bases). Germline V lookup: CDR1 SNHLY, CDR2 FYNNEI. The germline V and J ends were trimmed by 2 bases and 1 base, with 10 bases remaining between them. The length of the CDR3 is 15 residues. CDR3 in amino acids: CASSERASGTDTQYF. The CDR3 nucleotides read TGTGCCAGCAGTGAACGGGCTAGCGGCACAGATACGCAGTATTTT. The full variable domain, in which reference TRBV2 and TRBJ2-3 provide the parts outside the CDR3, is EPEVTQTPSHQVTQMGQEVILRCVPISNHLYFYWYRQILGQKVEFLVSFYNNEISEKSEIFDDQFSVERPDGSNFTLKIRSTKLEDSAMYFCASSERASGTDTQYFGPGTRLTVL.

This chain connects TRBV7-7 to TRBJ2-7, with a possible D match to TRBD2 (5 bases). The CDR3 runs to 13 residues. V was shortened by 4 bases and J by 2 bases, with 9 bases between the two germline ends. Germline V gene data show CDR1 as SSHAT and CDR2 as FNYEAQ (reference sequence). This chain's CDR3 is CASSSGLTYEQYF. Written as DNA, the CDR3 is TGTGCCAGCAGCTCCGGACTGACCTACGAGCAGTACTTC.